These T cell receptor beta chains were read from a single sample in a study of cytomegalovirus exposure and HLA in healthy donors. Method: immunoSEQ multiplex PCR; TCRdb's copy keeps in-frame clones and lacks some. In total, the table holds 55,000 to 70,000 clones. Material: PBMCs. The source is a female donor in good health and CMV-seropositive. The CDR3 runs from the conserved cysteine through the conserved F or W. Each record gives: J gene, V gene, D gene, CDR3 protein, CDR3 DNA. A D gene is named only where the DNA matches it firmly.

>TRBJ2-2|TRBV25-1|TRBD2
CASSAVGGLAGELFF
TGTGCCAGCAGTGCGGTGGGAGGGTTGGCCGGGGAGCTGTTTTTT
>TRBJ2-1|TRBV6-4|-
CASSVDGNSYNEQFF
TGTGCCAGCAGTGTGGACGGGAACAGTTACAATGAGCAGTTCTTC
>TRBJ1-6|TRBV6-5|-
CASSRTEGGSPLHF
TGTGCCAGCAGCCGTACAGAAGGAGGTTCACCCCTCCACTTT
>TRBJ1-3|TRBV27|-
CASSWGGGAGNTIYF
TGTGCCAGCAGTTGGGGCGGGGGAGCTGGAAACACCATATATTTT
>TRBJ1-2|TRBV19|TRBD1
CASTIPGGGDYGYTF
TGTGCCAGTACCATTCCAGGGGGAGGCGACTATGGCTACACCTTC
>TRBJ1-1|TRBV29-1|-
CSVELYGMNAEAFF
TGCAGCGTTGAGTTATACGGGATGAACGCTGAAGCTTTCTTT
>TRBJ1-1|TRBV30|TRBD1
CAWRSRGQAFF
TGTGCCTGGAGGAGTAGGGGGCAAGCTTTCTTT
>TRBJ2-7|TRBV7-9|TRBD1
CASSLQGDLYEQYF
TGTGCCAGCAGCCTACAGGGGGATCTCTACGAGCAGTACTTC
>TRBJ2-7|TRBV7-9|-
CASSLVGYEQYF
TGTGCCAGCTCTCTAGTTGGCTACGAGCAGTACTTC
>TRBJ2-7|TRBV10-3|TRBD1
CAIRLTGGSYEQYF
TGTGCCATCAGGTTGACAGGGGGCTCCTACGAGCAGTACTTC
>TRBJ1-6|TRBV6-1|-
CASSEEAGNSPLHF
TGTGCCAGCAGTGAAGAGGCGGGAAATTCACCCCTACACTTT
>TRBJ2-1|TRBV10-3|-
CAIRDDRQHNEQFF
TGTGCCATCAGAGATGACAGGCAGCACAATGAGCAGTTCTTC
>TRBJ1-2|TRBV10-1|TRBD1
CASSDLIGTGNGDGYTF
TGCGCCAGCAGTGACCTCATTGGGACAGGGAACGGTGATGGCTACACCTTC
>TRBJ1-1|TRBV27|-
CASSFRQNTEAFF
TGTGCCAGCAGTTTCCGACAGAACACTGAAGCTTTCTTT
>TRBJ2-7|TRBV29-1|-
CSVEGATGSVYEQYF
TGCAGCGTTGAGGGGGCGACAGGTTCTGTCTACGAGCAGTACTTC
>TRBJ2-5|TRBV27|-
CASGQLGAGETQYF
TGTGCCAGCGGGCAGCTAGGGGCCGGGGAGACCCAGTACTTC
>TRBJ2-7|TRBV9|TRBD2
CASSANPSGSYEQYF
TGTGCCAGCAGCGCTAACCCTAGCGGCTCCTACGAGCAGTACTTC
>TRBJ2-7|TRBV6-5|TRBD2
CASRGGASSYEQYF
TGTGCCAGCAGGGGAGGGGCTTCGTCCTACGAGCAGTACTTC
>TRBJ1-3|TRBV9|TRBD1
CASSATGPFAGNTIYF
TGTGCCAGCAGCGCGACAGGGCCCTTTGCTGGAAACACCATATATTTT
>TRBJ2-7|TRBV2|TRBD2
CASSHLAGGNEQYF
TGTGCCAGCAGCCACCTAGCGGGAGGAAACGAGCAGTACTTC
>TRBJ1-1|TRBV4-1|-
CASSQVPGTMNTEAFF
TGCGCCAGCAGCCAAGTGCCAGGAACAATGAACACTGAAGCTTTCTTT
>TRBJ1-2|TRBV29-1|-
CSVEDPAGAGYTF
TGCAGCGTTGAAGATCCCGCAGGGGCTGGCTACACCTTC
>TRBJ1-2|TRBV18|TRBD1
CASSPGGDRDRFF
TGTGCCAGCTCACCGGGAGGTGACCGGGACAGGTTTTTC
>TRBJ2-7|TRBV5-4|TRBD2
CASKLAGGPNEQYF
TGTGCCAGTAAACTAGCGGGAGGGCCCAACGAGCAGTACTTC
>TRBJ2-6|TRBV7-3|-
CASSFMTAGANVLTF
TGTGCCAGCAGCTTTATGACTGCAGGGGCCAACGTCCTGACTTTC
>TRBJ2-1|TRBV28|TRBD1
CASNKKGQYAVF
TGTGCCAGCAACAAAAAGGGACAGTACGCAGTCTTC
>TRBJ2-3|TRBV27|-
CASSFGGRQYF
TGTGCCAGCAGTTTTGGGGGGAGGCAGTATTTT
>TRBJ2-7|TRBV11-2|TRBD1
CASSFSGTVYEQYF
TGTGCCAGCAGCTTTTCCGGGACAGTATACGAGCAGTACTTC
>TRBJ2-7|TRBV5-4|TRBD2
CASSRGVSGPLEQYF
TGTGCCAGCAGCCGCGGGGTTAGCGGGCCCCTCGAGCAGTACTTC
>TRBJ2-2|TRBV19|-
CASSPGARTGELFF
TGTGCCAGTAGTCCAGGGGCCAGAACCGGGGAGCTGTTTTTT
>TRBJ2-2|TRBV5-6|-
CASSVDPSSGELFF
TGTGCCAGCAGCGTGGATCCCTCCTCCGGGGAGCTGTTTTTT
>TRBJ1-2|TRBV18|-
CASSRSEGDGYTF
TGTGCCAGCTCACGGAGCGAGGGGGATGGCTACACCTTC
>TRBJ2-2|TRBV19|TRBD2
CASSRSLAGGLSGELFF
TGTGCCAGTAGTAGGTCGCTAGCGGGAGGCCTCTCAGGGGAGCTGTTTTTT
>TRBJ1-3|TRBV30|TRBD1
CAWSGGQISSGNTIYF
TGTGCCTGGAGTGGGGGACAGATTTCCTCTGGAAACACCATATATTTT
>TRBJ1-1|TRBV6-1|-
CASRSGHTEAFF
TGTGCCAGCAGATCAGGGCATACTGAAGCTTTCTTT
>TRBJ1-2|TRBV2|TRBD1
CASRQAPGQYDGYTF
TGTGCCAGCAGGCAAGCTCCGGGACAGTACGATGGCTACACCTTC
>TRBJ1-5|TRBV6-5|-
CASSYTGASNQPQHF
TGTGCCAGCAGTTACACAGGAGCTAGCAATCAGCCCCAGCATTTT
>TRBJ1-2|TRBV6-5|-
CASSVTPGEGYGYTF
TGTGCCAGCAGCGTCACCCCGGGCGAGGGCTATGGCTACACCTTC
>TRBJ1-6|TRBV6-1|TRBD1
CASSEQDRGNSPLHF
TGTGCCAGCAGTGAACAGGACAGGGGAAATTCACCCCTCCACTTT
>TRBJ2-5|TRBV13|-
CASSLGDSQETQYF
TGTGCCAGCAGCTTAGGGGACAGCCAAGAGACCCAGTACTTC
>TRBJ2-5|TRBV4-3|-
CASSQDGLEETQYF
TGCGCCAGCAGCCAAGATGGCCTAGAAGAGACCCAGTACTTC
>TRBJ2-1|TRBV4-3|TRBD2
CASSQGLAEANEQFF
TGCGCCAGCAGCCAAGGACTAGCCGAGGCCAATGAGCAGTTCTTC
>TRBJ2-5|TRBV6-4|TRBD1
CASSPDRDQETQYF
TGTGCCAGCAGTCCCGACAGGGACCAAGAGACCCAGTACTTC
>TRBJ1-5|TRBV28|-
CASRTASGQPQHF
TGTGCCAGTCGGACGGCTAGCGGGCAGCCCCAGCATTTT
>TRBJ2-7|TRBV7-2|TRBD2
CASSLTSGGGYEQYF
TGTGCCAGCAGCTTAACTAGCGGGGGGGGGTACGAGCAGTACTTC
>TRBJ2-6|TRBV5-4|-
CASSSQGRTGANVLTF
TGTGCCAGCAGCTCACAGGGGAGGACTGGGGCCAACGTCCTGACTTTC
>TRBJ2-1|TRBV4-3|TRBD2
CASSQDPASGFLEQFF
TGCGCCAGCAGCCAAGACCCGGCTAGCGGATTTTTGGAGCAGTTCTTC
>TRBJ2-3|TRBV19|TRBD2
CASSIDFRTSGPTDTQYF
TGTGCCAGTAGTATAGACTTCCGGACTAGCGGGCCGACAGATACGCAGTATTTT
>TRBJ1-1|TRBV4-2|TRBD1
CASSQEGDRADHTEAFF
TGTGCCAGCAGCCAAGAAGGGGACAGGGCCGATCACACTGAAGCTTTCTTT
>TRBJ1-2|TRBV2|-
CASSDLGLNYGYTF
TGTGCCAGCAGTGACCTGGGACTAAACTATGGCTACACCTTC
>TRBJ1-4|TRBV6-1|-
CASSENEGANEKLFF
TGTGCCAGCAGTGAAAATGAAGGGGCTAATGAAAAACTGTTTTTT